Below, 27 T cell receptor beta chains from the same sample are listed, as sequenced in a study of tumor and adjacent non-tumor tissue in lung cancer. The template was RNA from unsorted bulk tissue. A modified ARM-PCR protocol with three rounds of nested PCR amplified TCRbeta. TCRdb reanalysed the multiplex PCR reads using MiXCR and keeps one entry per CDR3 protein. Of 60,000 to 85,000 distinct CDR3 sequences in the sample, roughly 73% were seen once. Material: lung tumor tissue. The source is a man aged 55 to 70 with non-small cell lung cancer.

Written as DNA, the CDR3 is TGCAGTGTCTCGAGGGAGGTAACAGATATGCACTATTTT. Amino acids: CSVSREVTDMHYF. The chain joins TRBV20-1 to TRBJ2-3; possibly TRBD2 for D (6 bases). The germline CDR1 and CDR2 sequences are DFQATT and SNEGSKA (reference sequence). The V end lost 7 bases, the J end lost 15 bases, and 26 bases lay between the germline ends. The CDR3 is 13 residues long.

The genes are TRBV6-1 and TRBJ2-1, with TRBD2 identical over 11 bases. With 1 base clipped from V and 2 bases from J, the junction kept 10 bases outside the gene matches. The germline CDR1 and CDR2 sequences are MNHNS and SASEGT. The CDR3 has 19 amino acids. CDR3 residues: CASSEGGTSGPKPYNEQFF. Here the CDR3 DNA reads TGTGCCAGCAGTGAAGGGGGGACTAGCGGTCCAAAGCCCTACAATGAGCAGTTCTTC.

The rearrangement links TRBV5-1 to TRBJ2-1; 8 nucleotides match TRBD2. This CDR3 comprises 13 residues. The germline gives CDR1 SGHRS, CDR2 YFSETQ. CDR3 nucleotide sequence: TGCGCAGCAGCTTGGCCGGGGGGGAATGAGCAGTTCTTC. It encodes CAAAWPGGNEQFF.

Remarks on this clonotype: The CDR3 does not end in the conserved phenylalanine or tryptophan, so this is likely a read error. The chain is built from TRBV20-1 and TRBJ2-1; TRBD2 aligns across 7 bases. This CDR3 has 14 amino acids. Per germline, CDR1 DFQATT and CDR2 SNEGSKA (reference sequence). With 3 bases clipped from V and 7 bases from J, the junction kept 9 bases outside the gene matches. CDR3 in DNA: TGCAGTGCTAGTGGCGGGACTAACCTTAATGAGCAGTTCTCC. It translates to CSASGGTNLNEQFS.

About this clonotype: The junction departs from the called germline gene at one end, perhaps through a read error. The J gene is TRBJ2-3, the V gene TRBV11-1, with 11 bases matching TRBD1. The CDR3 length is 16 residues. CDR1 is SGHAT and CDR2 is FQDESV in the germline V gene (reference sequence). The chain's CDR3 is CAISPDRGRSVDTQYF. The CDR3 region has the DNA TGTGCCATCAGCCCGGACAGGGGGCGTTCCGTAGATACGCAGTATTTT.

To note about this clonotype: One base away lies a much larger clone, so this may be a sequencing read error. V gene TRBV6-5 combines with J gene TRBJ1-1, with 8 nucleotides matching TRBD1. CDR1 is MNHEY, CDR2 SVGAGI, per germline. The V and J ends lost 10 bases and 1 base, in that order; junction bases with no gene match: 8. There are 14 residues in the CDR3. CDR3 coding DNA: TGTGCCACACAGGGGGGATCCTCGAACACTGAAGCTTTCTTT. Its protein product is CATQGGSSNTEAFF.

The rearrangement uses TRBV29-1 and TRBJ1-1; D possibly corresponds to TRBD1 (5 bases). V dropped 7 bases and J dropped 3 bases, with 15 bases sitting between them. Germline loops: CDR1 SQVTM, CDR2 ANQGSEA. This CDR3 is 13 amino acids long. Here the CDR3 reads CSAYAGRDTEAFF. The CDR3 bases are TGCAGCGCCTATGCAGGGAGGGACACTGAAGCTTTCTTT.

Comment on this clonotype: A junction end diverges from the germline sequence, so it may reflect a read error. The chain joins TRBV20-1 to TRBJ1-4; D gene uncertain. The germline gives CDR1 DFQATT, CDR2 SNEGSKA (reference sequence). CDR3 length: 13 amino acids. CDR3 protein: CSTRELVGEELLF. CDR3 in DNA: TGCAGTACTAGAGAGCTGGTCGGTGAAGAACTGCTTTTT.

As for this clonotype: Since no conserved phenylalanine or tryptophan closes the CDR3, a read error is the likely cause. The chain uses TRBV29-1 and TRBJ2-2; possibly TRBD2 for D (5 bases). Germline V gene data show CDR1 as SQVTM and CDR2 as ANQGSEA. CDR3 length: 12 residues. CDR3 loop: CSGRLSGGELFY. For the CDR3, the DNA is TGCAGTGGGAGATTAAGTGGCGGGGAGCTGTTTTAT.

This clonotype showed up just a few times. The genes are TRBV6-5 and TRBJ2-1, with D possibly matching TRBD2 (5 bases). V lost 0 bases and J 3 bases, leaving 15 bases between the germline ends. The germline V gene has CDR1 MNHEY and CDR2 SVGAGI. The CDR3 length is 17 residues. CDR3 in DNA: TGTGCCAGCAGTTACTCGTCAGTGTGGGAGAACTACAATGAGCAGTTCTTC. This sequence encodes CASSYSSVWENYNEQFF.

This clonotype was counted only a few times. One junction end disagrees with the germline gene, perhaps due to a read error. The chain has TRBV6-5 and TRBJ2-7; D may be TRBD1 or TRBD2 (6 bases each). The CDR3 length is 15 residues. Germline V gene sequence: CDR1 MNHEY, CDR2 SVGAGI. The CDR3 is CASSYSRGETDAQYF. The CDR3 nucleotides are TGTGCCAGCAGCTACTCGAGGGGGGAGACGGACGCGCAGTACTTC.

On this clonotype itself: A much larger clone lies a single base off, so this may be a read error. The CDR3 region is CASSLDAAQQFF. CDR3 DNA: TGTGCCAGCAGCTTGGACGCGGCACAGCAGTTCTTC. The chain has TRBV5-4 and TRBJ2-1; the D is unclear. This CDR3 region has 12 residues. V was cut by 0 bases and J by 11 bases, with 9 bases left in between. Germline V lookup: CDR1 SGHNT, CDR2 YYREEE (reference sequence).

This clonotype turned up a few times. DNA for the CDR3: TGTGCCGGCAACCTAGGACTAGCTAGTGACAATGAGCAGTTCTTC. Translation: CAGNLGLASDNEQFF. The genes are TRBV11-1 and TRBJ2-1, with TRBD2 matching over 8 bases. V shed 11 bases, J shed 5 bases, and the junction held 14 bases outside the gene matches. Germline CDR1 SGHAT, CDR2 FQDESV (reference sequence). CDR3 length equals 15 residues.

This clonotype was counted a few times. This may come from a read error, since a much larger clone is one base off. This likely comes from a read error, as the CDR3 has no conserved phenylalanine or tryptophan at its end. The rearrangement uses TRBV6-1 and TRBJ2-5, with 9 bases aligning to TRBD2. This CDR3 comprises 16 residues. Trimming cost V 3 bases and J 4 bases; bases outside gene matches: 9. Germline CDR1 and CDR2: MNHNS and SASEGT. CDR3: CASSEVAGVRVETQYI. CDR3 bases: TGTGCCAGCAGTGAGGTAGCGGGAGTGCGTGTAGAGACCCAGTACATC.

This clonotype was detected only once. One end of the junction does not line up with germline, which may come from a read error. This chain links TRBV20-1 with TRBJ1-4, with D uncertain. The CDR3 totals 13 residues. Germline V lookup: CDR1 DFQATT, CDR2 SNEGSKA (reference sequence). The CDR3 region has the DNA TGCAGTGGCACCCAGACAACTAATGAAAAACCGTTTTTT. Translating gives CSGTQTTNEKPFF.

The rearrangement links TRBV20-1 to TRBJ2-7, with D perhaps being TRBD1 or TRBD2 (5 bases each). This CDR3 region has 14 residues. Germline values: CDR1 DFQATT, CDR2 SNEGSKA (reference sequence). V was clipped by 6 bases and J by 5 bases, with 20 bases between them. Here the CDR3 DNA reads TGCAGTGCGGCCCCCGGGGCAGAGAGGGACGAGCAGTACTTC. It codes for CSAAPGAERDEQYF.

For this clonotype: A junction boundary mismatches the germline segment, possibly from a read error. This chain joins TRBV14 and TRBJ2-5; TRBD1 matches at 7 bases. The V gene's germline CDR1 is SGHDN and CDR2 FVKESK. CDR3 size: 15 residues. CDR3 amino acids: CASNQGTGATETQYF. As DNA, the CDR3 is TGTGCCAGCAACCAAGGAACAGGGGCGACGGAGACCCAGTACTTC.

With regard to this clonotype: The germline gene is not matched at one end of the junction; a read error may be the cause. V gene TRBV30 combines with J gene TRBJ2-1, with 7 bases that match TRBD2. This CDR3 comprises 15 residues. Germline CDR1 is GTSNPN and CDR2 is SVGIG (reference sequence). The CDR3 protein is CAWSPSMASGVGQFF. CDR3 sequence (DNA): TGTGCTTGGAGTCCCTCGATGGCTAGCGGTGTGGGGCAGTTCTTC.

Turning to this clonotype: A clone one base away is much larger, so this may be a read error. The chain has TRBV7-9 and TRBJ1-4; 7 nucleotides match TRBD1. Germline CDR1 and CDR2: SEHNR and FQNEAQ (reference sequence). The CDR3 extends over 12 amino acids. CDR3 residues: CANSLGGQLLFF. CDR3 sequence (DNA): TGTGCCAACAGCTTAGGGGGACAGTTACTGTTTTTT.

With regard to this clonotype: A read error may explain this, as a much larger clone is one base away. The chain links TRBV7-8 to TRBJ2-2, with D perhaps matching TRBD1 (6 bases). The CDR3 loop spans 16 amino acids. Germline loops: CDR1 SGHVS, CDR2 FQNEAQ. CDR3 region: CASSLTHRAGAGDLFF. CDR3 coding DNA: TGTGCCAGCAGCTTAACTCACAGGGCCGGTGCCGGGGACCTGTTTTTT.

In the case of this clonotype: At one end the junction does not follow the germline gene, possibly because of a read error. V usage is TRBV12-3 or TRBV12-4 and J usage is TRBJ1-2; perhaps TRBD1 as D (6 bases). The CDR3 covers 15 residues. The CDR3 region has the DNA TGTGCCTCCGATATGGGGGCCTTTACTAACTATGGCTACATCTTC. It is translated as CASDMGAFTNYGYIF.

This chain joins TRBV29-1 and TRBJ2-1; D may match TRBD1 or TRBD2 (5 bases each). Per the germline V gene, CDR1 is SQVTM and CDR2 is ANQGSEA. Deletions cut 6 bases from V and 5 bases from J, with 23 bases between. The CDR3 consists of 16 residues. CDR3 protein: CSVPGWGSLLNNEQFF. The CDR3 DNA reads TGCAGCGTCCCAGGTTGGGGGAGCTTATTGAACAATGAGCAGTTCTTC.

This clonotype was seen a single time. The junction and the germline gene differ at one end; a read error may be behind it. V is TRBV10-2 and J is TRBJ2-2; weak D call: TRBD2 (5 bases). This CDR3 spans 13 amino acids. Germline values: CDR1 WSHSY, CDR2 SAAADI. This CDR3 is CVSRARSSGDLFF. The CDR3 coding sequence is TGCGTCAGCAGAGCCCGGTCCTCCGGGGATCTGTTTTTT.

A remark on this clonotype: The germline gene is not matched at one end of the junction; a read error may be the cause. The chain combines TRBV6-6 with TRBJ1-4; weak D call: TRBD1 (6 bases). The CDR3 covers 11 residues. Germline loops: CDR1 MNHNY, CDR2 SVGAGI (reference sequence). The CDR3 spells CASSSGDYRFF. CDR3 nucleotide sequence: TGTGCCAGCAGTTCAGGGGACTATAGATTTTTC.

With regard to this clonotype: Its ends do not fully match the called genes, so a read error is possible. CDR3 nucleotides: TGTGACAGCAGCTTAATCGGCACCGGGGAGCTGATTTTT. Amino acids: CDSSLIGTGELIF. The rearrangement uses TRBV11-1 and TRBJ2-2, with D possibly TRBD2 on 5 matching bases. Germline V lookup: CDR1 SGHAT, CDR2 FQDESV (reference sequence). The CDR3 runs 13 residues.

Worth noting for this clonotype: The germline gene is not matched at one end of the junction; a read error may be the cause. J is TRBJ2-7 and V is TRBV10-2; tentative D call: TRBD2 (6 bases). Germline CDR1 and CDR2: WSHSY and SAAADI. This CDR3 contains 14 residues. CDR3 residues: CTSTDGGNPYEQYF. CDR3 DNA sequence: TGCACCAGCACTGATGGAGGGAACCCCTACGAGCAGTACTTC.

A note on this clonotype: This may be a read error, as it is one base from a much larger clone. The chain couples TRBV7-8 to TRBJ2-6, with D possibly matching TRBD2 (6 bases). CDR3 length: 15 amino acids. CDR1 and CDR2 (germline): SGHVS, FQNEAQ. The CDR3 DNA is TGTGCCGGCAGCGAGAAGCGGGCTGGGGCCAACGTCCTGACTTTC. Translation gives CAGSEKRAGANVLTF. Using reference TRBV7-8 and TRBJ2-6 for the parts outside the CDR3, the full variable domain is GAGVSQSPRYKVAKRGQDVALRCDPISGHVSLFWYQQALGQGPEFLTYFQNEAQLDKSGLPSDRFFAERPEGSVSTLKIQRTQQEDSAVYLCAGSEKRAGANVLTFGAGSRLTVL.